This TCR beta chain appears in the sequencing data of a study of graft-versus-host responses after intestinal transplantation. V was shortened by 5 bases and J by 0 bases, with 11 bases between the two germline ends. CDR1 SGHTA and CDR2 FQGTGA come from the germline V gene. The CDR3 totals 15 residues. This table comes from immunoSEQ multiplex PCR, and its TCRdb copy is limited to in-frame clones, with some not included. The data hold about 50,000 clones, with 80% to 95% observed a single time. On this clone: Its antigen is still unknown.

The material sequenced was unstimulated CD4+ T cells sorted from spleen or lymph node cells, taken before transplant. The source of this sequence is a human donor who was the organ donor for an intestinal transplant. The chain links TRBV7-3 to TRBJ2-1, with D unclear. Written as DNA, the CDR3 is TGTGCCAGCAGCATTCTTCCCAGCTCCTACAATGAGCAGTTCTTC. Translating gives CASSILPSSYNEQFF.